This T cell receptor beta chain was captured in a study of shared clonotypes between healthy human individuals. General study results and limits: Genetic and exposure-history diversity was limited by the small donor number.

Only in-frame clones appear in the TCRdb table, and some are missing; sequencing was by immunoSEQ multiplex PCR. The repertoire holds roughly 2.5 million clones, with 90% to 95% as singletons. On this clone: Its antigen is unidentified.

This clonotype originated in a man in his late teens or twenties in good health. The sample taken for sequencing was naive CD4+ T cells sorted from blood. Subset in this sample: CD45RA+ positively selected.

The CDR3 region is CASSGQGERALHF. For the CDR3, the DNA is TGTGCCAGCAGTGGCCAGGGCGAACGGGCCCTCCACTTT. The chain recombines TRBV6-1 with TRBJ1-6; possibly TRBD1 for D (5 bases). Between the trimmed V and J ends, which lost 4 bases and 14 bases, there was a span of 15 bases. Germline V CDR1 and CDR2: MNHNS, SASEGT. This CDR3 has 13 residues.